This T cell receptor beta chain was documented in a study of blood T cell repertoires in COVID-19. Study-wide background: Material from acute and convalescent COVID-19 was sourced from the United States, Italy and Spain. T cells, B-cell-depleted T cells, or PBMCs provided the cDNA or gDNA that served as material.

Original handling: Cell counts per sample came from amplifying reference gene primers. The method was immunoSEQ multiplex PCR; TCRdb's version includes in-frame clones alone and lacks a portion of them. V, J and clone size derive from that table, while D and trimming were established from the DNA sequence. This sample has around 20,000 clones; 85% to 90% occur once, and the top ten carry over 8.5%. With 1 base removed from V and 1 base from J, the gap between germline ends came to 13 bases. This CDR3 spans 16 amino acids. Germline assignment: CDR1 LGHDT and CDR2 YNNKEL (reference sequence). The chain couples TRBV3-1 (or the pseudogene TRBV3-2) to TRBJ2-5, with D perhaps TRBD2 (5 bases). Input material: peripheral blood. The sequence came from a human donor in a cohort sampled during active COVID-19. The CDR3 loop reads CASSQVPGVFQETQYF. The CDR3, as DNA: TGTGCCAGCAGCCAAGTTCCCGGGGTGTTCCAAGAGACCCAGTACTTC.